These 20 T cell receptor beta chains originate from one sample sequenced in a study of blood T cells in healthy people across ages. A second PCR of 7 to 11 cycles used a sample-barcoded 5' primer and a J-beta primer mix. In TCRdb, the 5' RACE reads were re-called with MiXCR into one record per CDR3 protein. Among 800,000 to 1,000,000 distinct CDR3 sequences, around 46% were seen once, and the ten largest hold under 15%. Sample: blood. The receptors stem from a man in his thirties or forties in good health.

This rearrangement joins TRBV7-9 to TRBJ2-3; 7 nucleotides match TRBD1. V shed 5 bases and J 10 bases; nucleotides not matched to a gene: 6. The CDR3 is 12 amino acids. Per germline, CDR1 SEHNR and CDR2 FQNEAQ (reference sequence). The CDR3 here is CASSPSGTAQYF. Here the CDR3 DNA reads TGTGCCAGCAGCCCGTCCGGGACAGCGCAGTATTTT.

The chain employs TRBV5-1 and TRBJ2-7; TRBD1 matches at 8 bases. The J call may not be correct, given that the DNA end is closer to TRBJ2-5. Germline V CDR1 and CDR2: SGHRS, YFSETQ. CDR3 length equals 14 residues. The CDR3 coding sequence is TGCGCCAGCAGCGACGGACAGGGCCAAGAGACCCAGTACTTC. This translates into CASSDGQGQETQYF.

The sample holds a few counts of this clonotype. This chain uses TRBV4-2 with TRBJ1-2; D unclear. Trimming pared 0 bases from V and 4 bases from J, leaving 6 bases between. The CDR3 covers 13 residues. CDR1 is LGHNA, CDR2 YNFKEQ, per germline. The DNA of the CDR3 is TGTGCCAGCAGCCAAGATAAGGGCTATGGCTACACCTTC. It translates to CASSQDKGYGYTF.

J is TRBJ2-3 and V is TRBV20-1, with TRBD2 matching over 8 bases. Per germline, CDR1 DFQATT and CDR2 SNEGSKA (reference sequence). The J segment lost 2 bases and the V segment lost 1 base, leaving 14 bases of the junction unmatched. The CDR3 loop spans 18 amino acids. CDR3 nucleotide sequence: TGCAGTGCTAGAGCCCCGTCTCGGGCGGGGGGACACACAGATACGCAGTATTTT. Translated: CSARAPSRAGGHTDTQYF.

Only a few counts were recorded for this clonotype. The gene calls are TRBV7-9 and TRBJ2-3; the D gene is possibly TRBD1 (6 bases). The CDR3 is 14 amino acids. The germline V and J ends were trimmed by 0 bases and 5 bases, with 9 bases remaining between them. From germline, CDR1 is SEHNR and CDR2 FQNEAQ (reference sequence). In nucleotides, the CDR3 is TGTGCCAGCAGCTTAGCGGGGGCGGTAGATACGCAGTATTTT. Its translation is CASSLAGAVDTQYF.

Of note for this clonotype: One end of the junction varies from germline; a read error may be responsible. The chain uses TRBV20-1 and TRBJ2-7, with 8 nucleotides matching TRBD2. The J call is uncertain, as TRBJ2-5 better fits the DNA end. The CDR3 is 16 residues long. The germline V gene has CDR1 DFQATT and CDR2 SNEGSKA (reference sequence). CDR3 DNA: TGCGGTGCTATCTACCGTACCGGGACTAGAGGAGAGACCCAGTACTTC. This encodes CGAIYRTGTRGETQYF.

The rearrangement uses TRBV2 and TRBJ2-7; 15 nucleotides match TRBD2. V was clipped by 4 bases and J by 0 bases; unmatched bases: 7. The V gene's germline CDR1 is SNHLY and CDR2 FYNNEI. The CDR3 runs 18 residues. The DNA for the CDR3 is TGTGCCAGCAGTGTTCAAGGGGGACTAGCGGGGGGCTCCTACGAGCAGTACTTC. Residues: CASSVQGGLAGGSYEQYF.

This clonotype was seen more than once but under ten times. The chain joins TRBV28 to TRBJ2-5; the D is unclear. V lost 3 bases to trimming and J lost 4 bases, with 9 bases between them. Per the germline V gene, CDR1 is MDHEN and CDR2 is SYDVKM. CDR3 size: 13 residues. The DNA of the CDR3 is TGTGCCAGCAGTTTGGCGGACCGAGAGACCCAGTACTTC. This encodes CASSLADRETQYF.

CDR3 sequence: CASSSSGRANYGYTF. The CDR3 region has the DNA TGTGCCAGCAGCAGCAGTGGACGGGCCAACTATGGCTACACCTTC. This rearrangement joins TRBV11-2 to TRBJ1-2; D not resolved. Germline CDR1 SGHAT, CDR2 FQNNGV. This CDR3 is built from 15 residues. V was pared by 5 bases and J by 2 bases, with 15 bases between.

The table lists this clonotype with a few counts. This CDR3 is CASSFSTRVRNEQFF. The CDR3 DNA follows: TGTGCCAGCAGCTTCAGTACCAGGGTGAGGAATGAGCAGTTCTTC. The J gene is TRBJ2-1, the V gene TRBV7-2, with a weak D call TRBD1 (5 bases). CDR3 length: 15 residues. Germline V gives CDR1 SGHTA, CDR2 FQGNSA. V gave up 3 bases and J gave up 7 bases, with 16 bases separating them.

A few counts support this clonotype. The rearrangement links TRBV28 to TRBJ2-7; possible D gene TRBD1, 7 bases. This CDR3 spans 16 amino acids. Trimming shortened V by 4 bases and J by 3 bases, and 19 bases separated the two germline ends. Germline lookup yields CDR1 MDHEN and CDR2 SYDVKM. CDR3 sequence reads: CASSSNTQGGRYEQYF. The CDR3 DNA reads as TGTGCCAGCAGTTCAAACACCCAGGGGGGCCGCTACGAGCAGTACTTC. The full variable domain, rest sourced from reference TRBV28 and TRBJ2-7, is DVKVTQSSRYLVKRTGEKVFLECVQDMDHENMFWYRQDPGLGLRLIYFSYDVKMKEKGDIPEGYSVSREKKERFSLILESASTNQTSMYLCASSSNTQGGRYEQYFGPGTRLTVT.

This clonotype was recorded many times. The V and J genes are TRBV25-1 and TRBJ2-7; D is possibly TRBD1 or TRBD2 (5 bases each). Germline CDR1 reads MGHDK; CDR2 reads SYGVNS. The V end lost 5 bases, the J end lost 3 bases, and 11 bases lay between the germline ends. The CDR3 extends over 13 amino acids. Here the CDR3 DNA reads TGTGCCAGCAGTTTCGGGGCGAACTACGAGCAGTACTTC. This codes for CASSFGANYEQYF.

This clonotype occurred a few times. The V and J genes are TRBV14 and TRBJ2-1, with D maybe TRBD2 (5 bases). The CDR3 has 13 residues. Between the trimmed V and J ends, which lost 4 bases and 10 bases, there was a span of 14 bases. Germline V CDR1 and CDR2: SGHDN, FVKESK. The CDR3 is CASSPVLPGEQFF. Here the CDR3 DNA reads TGTGCCAGCAGCCCCGTCCTGCCGGGAGAGCAGTTCTTC.

CDR3 in amino acids: CASSQDPASPTDTQYF. CDR3 nucleotide sequence: TGTGCCAGCAGCCAAGACCCGGCTAGCCCCACAGATACGCAGTATTTT. V gene TRBV4-2 combines with J gene TRBJ2-3; maybe TRBD2 (5 bases). This CDR3 contains 16 residues. The germline V gene encodes CDR1 LGHNA and CDR2 YNFKEQ. With 0 bases removed from V and 2 bases from J, the gap between germline ends came to 12 bases.

This clonotype has a single count. The chain couples TRBV11-2 to TRBJ2-3; D is undetermined. The CDR3 loop spans 15 amino acids. Germline loops: CDR1 SGHAT, CDR2 FQNNGV. Deletions cut 5 bases from V and 0 bases from J, with 12 bases between. This CDR3 is CASSPLTVSTDTQYF. In nucleotides, the CDR3 is TGTGCCAGCAGCCCCCTGACGGTGAGCACAGATACGCAGTATTTT.

A few counts support this clonotype. J is TRBJ2-7 and V is TRBV20-1; TRBD2 is a possible D gene (5 bases). The CDR3 is 12 residues long. Germline CDR1 and CDR2: DFQATT and SNEGSKA (reference sequence). V lost 7 bases to trimming and J lost 2 bases, with 12 bases between them. The CDR3 loop reads CSGGLGAYEQYF. The CDR3 DNA sequence: TGCAGTGGCGGGCTAGGCGCCTACGAGCAGTACTTC.

Turning to this clonotype: At one end the junction does not follow the germline gene, possibly because of a read error. The V gene is TRBV7-9, the J gene TRBJ2-5; D ambiguous. Germline CDR1 SEHNR, CDR2 FQNEAQ (reference sequence). This CDR3 region has 13 residues. The CDR3 loop is CASSLSPQEAQYF. In DNA, the CDR3 is TGTGCCAGCAGCTTGAGTCCACAAGAGGCCCAGTACTTC.

This clonotype was seen many times. The V call is TRBV28, the J call TRBJ2-3; possible D gene TRBD2, 6 bases. V gave up 5 bases and J gave up 7 bases, with 10 bases separating them. CDR3 size: 12 residues. Per the germline V gene, CDR1 is MDHEN and CDR2 is SYDVKM. In DNA, the CDR3 is TGTGCCAGCAGTCCTGGGGACTATACGCAGTATTTT. It encodes CASSPGDYTQYF. The variable domain in full, completed from reference TRBV28 and TRBJ2-3, reads DVKVTQSSRYLVKRTGEKVFLECVQDMDHENMFWYRQDPGLGLRLIYFSYDVKMKEKGDIPEGYSVSREKKERFSLILESASTNQTSMYLCASSPGDYTQYFGPGTRLTVL.

The sample holds a few counts of this clonotype. The chain joins TRBV28 to TRBJ2-7, with a weak D call TRBD2 (6 bases). TRBJ2-5 explains the end of the DNA better; the J call may be wrong. CDR3 length equals 14 residues. Germline V gene sequence: CDR1 MDHEN, CDR2 SYDVKM. DNA of the CDR3: TGTGCCAGCAGTTTATCGGGGGTTCGAGAGACCCAGTACTTC. Translation gives CASSLSGVRETQYF.

Only a few counts were recorded for this clonotype. The V gene is TRBV3-1, the J gene TRBJ2-1, with TRBD1 matching over 8 bases. Looked up from germline, CDR1 is LGHDT and CDR2 is YNNKEL (reference sequence). The trim removed 5 bases at V and 5 bases at J, leaving 5 bases unmatched. CDR3 size: 14 residues. CDR3 coding DNA: TGTGCCAGCAGCGCCCGGGACAGGCACAATGAGCAGTTCTTC. As protein: CASSARDRHNEQFF.